This T cell receptor beta chain was captured by sequencing in a study of preoperative IRX-2 immunotherapy in early breast cancer. There are 14 residues in the CDR3. Germline CDR1 reads SGHTA; CDR2 reads FQGNSA. V lost 0 bases to trimming and J lost 0 bases, with 4 bases between them. Treatment here: preoperative locoregional IRX-2 cytokine immunotherapy. Patients received preoperative, locoregional IRX-2 cytokine immunotherapy in a phase Ib study. This table comes from immunoSEQ multiplex PCR, and its TCRdb copy is limited to in-frame clones, with some not included. This table holds 43,000 or so clones, roughly 94% found once.

The receptor was derived from a human donor with breast cancer. The material was tumor tissue, obtained after IRX-2 immunotherapy. The chain combines TRBV7-2 with TRBJ2-3; D is uncertain. Here the CDR3 DNA reads TGTGCCAGCAGCTTAGCGGCGAGCACAGATACGCAGTATTTT. Translating it yields CASSLAASTDTQYF.